What follows is one TCR beta chain and its context. What this receptor recognizes is not known. Per-base quality was not reported, and no clone a single base away is much larger than it. The CDR3 spans 19 residues, from the cysteine through the phenylalanine. CDR3 DNA is the only sequence kept; it has 57 bases, read in frame from the first base. Sequences MNHEY (CDR1) and SVGEGT (CDR2) are obtained from the germline V gene. V is pared back by 6 bases and J by 0 bases, with 24 bases lying between the germline termini. This entry belongs to a study of T cell responses to AZD1222 COVID-19 vaccine (dated by TCRdb to about 2021). A note on the overall study: Because spike-specific TCR depth and breadth did not differ between the two schedules, AZD1222 recipients who got a second dose at roughly 4 weeks were pooled with those who got a second dose at roughly 12 weeks. A total of under 250 trial participants underwent TCR sequencing, of whom 207 had received two doses of AZD1222 and approximately 25 had received two doses of the MenACWY control vaccine. Trial participants were enrolled by age into subgroups of 18-55, 56-69 and 70-plus years, and around 150, 28 and 57 TCR-sequenced participants, respectively, were included in these subgroups.

Points the paper makes about the study in general: A significant rise in spike-specific TCR breadth and depth was observed after two AZD1222 doses relative to day 0 and relative to MenACWY recipients. In the small 56-69-year group, the increase in depth fell short of significance, most likely because of low power. Epitopes outside the regions mutated in the B.1.351 and B.1.1.7 variants were reportedly recognized by nearly half of the unique spike-specific TCRs. Most participants were white British and females outnumbered males, and the authors suggested that clonal diversity may have been underestimated. Conclusions about previously exposed vaccinees were limited because only a handful of AZD1222 recipients were SARS-CoV-2 seropositive at baseline. Vaccine-associated CD4 TCRs spanned the whole spike protein, with dominant responses in regions 160-218 and 743-854. Because no day 14 peak-response samples were available, repertoires were characterized only after the peak T cell response.

The CDR3 regions of human TCRbeta chains were analyzed by immunosequencing. Turning to the authors' computational methods: TCRs in the repertoires were matched against a reference library of SARS-CoV-2-specific TCRs that had been generated with the MIRA antigen-specificity platform. Breadth meant the fraction of unique TCRs that were SARS-CoV-2-associated, whereas depth meant the fraction of total T cells that were SARS-CoV-2-associated. Using the MIRA data, each spike-specific TCR was assigned both to the spike region to which the TCR was reactive and to a CD4 or CD8 class. Log10-transformed breadth and depth values were compared by one-way ANOVA with Sidak's multiple comparisons tests. The clones in this table, taken by TCRdb from immuneACCESS, are in-frame only. Not every clone is retained; where verified, under half of the shortfall comes from an unresolved V gene, and the cause of the rest is unknown. The V and J calls and the clone size are those of that table, but D and trimming were determined from the DNA. The sample profile shows 100,000 or so clones; approximately 91% of them were found once. The ten largest make up roughly 4.7% of the sample.

Interpreted using the paper, the time point label stands for: baseline before first vaccination. Samples from vaccinated people were obtained from the UK trials COV001 and COV002, which included a single-blind randomized controlled phase 2/3 trial of AZD1222 (ChAdOx1 nCoV-19) in healthy adults. Trial participant PBMC samples were collected at day 0 and day 28 after the second dose for TCRbeta chain sequencing. The sample was peripheral blood, taken on day 0 of AZD1222 vaccination. This receptor chain uses TRBV6-2 or TRBV6-3 and TRBJ1-3, with the D segment identity uncertain. This receptor was obtained from an adult in good health. The nucleotide sequence reads TGTGCCAGCAGCTGGGCCCTTACCGACTCCGGCAGCTCTGGAAACACCATATATTTT. The encoded protein is CASSWALTDSGSSGNTIYF.